In its sample, the clone carrying this TCR beta chain was seen a few times. Its target is not known. CDR1 and CDR2 (germline): SEHNR, FQNEAQ (reference sequence). Germline trimming cut 3 bases from V and 6 bases from J; bases unmatched to any gene: 7. The CDR3 contains 16 residues. These data come from a study of high-grade serous ovarian cancer treatment subgroups. The tumor samples were collected prior to definitive surgery or chemotherapy. Study-wide results and limits: Repertoire analysis covered CDR3 alone, not CDR1 or CDR2.

The repertoire was sequenced with immunoSEQ multiplex PCR; TCRdb's copy has only in-frame clones and lacks some. The sample records about 9,000 clones, about two thirds being singletons. The genes are TRBV7-9 and TRBJ2-3; 12 bases map to TRBD2. The TCR sequence derives from a human donor with high-grade serous ovarian cancer. Sequencing input: tumor tissue. CDR3 sequence: CASSFLAGGLLDTQYF. CDR3 bases: TGTGCCAGCAGCTTTCTAGCGGGAGGGCTTTTGGATACGCAGTATTTT.